This passage covers 24 T cell receptor beta chains from one sample sequenced in a study of blood T cell repertoires in COVID-19 (dated by TCRdb to the early 2020s). The library was built by means of the immunoSEQ multiplex PCR assay. This immuneACCESS table, as held by TCRdb, lists in-frame sequences with V and J called but not all clones. Of the missing ones, under half trace to an unresolved V gene in checked studies; the others have no known cause. This sample has some 400,000 clones in its table, and 70% to 90% of those were observed once. Approximately 2.9% of the sample lies in the top ten. The material sequenced was peripheral blood. These receptors came from a human donor in a cohort sampled during active COVID-19.

This clone was recorded a few times. V gene TRBV21-1 combines with J gene TRBJ1-5; TRBD1 is the table's D call and was not checked against the DNA. TRBV21-1 is recorded as a pseudogene. The CDR3 sequence is 15 residues long. The CDR3 DNA follows: TGTGCCAGCAGCAAGTACAGGGAGAGCAATCAGCCCCAGCATTTT. Translating gives CASSKYRESNQPQHF.

The V and J genes are TRBV18 and TRBJ2-7, with D perhaps matching TRBD2 (6 bases). The CDR3 length is 13 residues. The V end lost 4 bases, the J end lost 0 bases, and 7 bases lay between the germline ends. Germline loops: CDR1 KGHSH, CDR2 LQKENI. The CDR3 reads CASSHGSSYEQYF. CDR3 in DNA: TGTGCCAGCTCACACGGGAGCTCCTACGAGCAGTACTTC.

Comment on this clone: Other nucleotide sequences from this sample produce the same CDR3. V and J are TRBV7-8 and TRBJ1-2; no definite D call. Germline CDR1 SGHVS, CDR2 FQNEAQ. Trimming pared 5 bases from V and 2 bases from J, leaving 12 bases between. This CDR3 region has 14 residues. The CDR3 sequence is CASSPRTANYGYTF. CDR3 bases: TGTGCCAGCAGCCCCCGGACTGCAAACTATGGCTACACCTTC. The full variable domain, with the rest looked up from reference TRBV7-8 and TRBJ1-2, is GAGVSQSPRYKVAKRGQDVALRCDPISGHVSLFWYQQALGQGPEFLTYFQNEAQLDKSGLPSDRFFAERPEGSVSTLKIQRTQQEDSAVYLCASSPRTANYGYTFGSGTRLTVV.

V is TRBV27 and J is TRBJ2-7; possible D gene TRBD1, 6 bases. In germline, CDR1 is MNHEY, CDR2 SMNVEV (reference sequence). Trimming shortened V by 5 bases and J by 0 bases, and 11 bases separated the two germline ends. The CDR3 has 14 amino acids. The CDR3 here is CASSADRSSYEQYF. DNA of the CDR3: TGTGCCAGCAGTGCCGACAGGAGCTCCTACGAGCAGTACTTC.

The genes are TRBV6-5 and TRBJ2-7; 9 bases line up with TRBD2. The V and J ends lost 5 bases and 2 bases, in that order; junction bases with no gene match: 4. From germline, CDR1 is MNHEY and CDR2 SVGAGI. The CDR3 runs to 14 residues. The chain's CDR3 is CASSKGLAAYEQYF. In DNA, the CDR3 is TGTGCCAGCAGTAAGGGACTAGCAGCCTACGAGCAGTACTTC.

The chain is built from TRBV28 and TRBJ1-5; the D is unclear. This CDR3 spans 15 amino acids. V was shortened by 7 bases and J by 4 bases, with 17 bases between the two germline ends. Per the germline V gene, CDR1 is MDHEN and CDR2 is SYDVKM. This CDR3 is CASTRGGRENQPQHF. The CDR3 DNA reads TGTGCCAGCACCCGTGGCGGTCGGGAAAATCAGCCCCAGCATTTT.

This clone was seen just once. V is TRBV2 and J is TRBJ2-6; the D is unclear. Deletions cut 5 bases from V and 2 bases from J, with 7 bases between. Germline lookup yields CDR1 SNHLY and CDR2 FYNNEI. The CDR3 is 14 amino acids. CDR3 coding DNA: TGTGCCAGCAGTCCCCAGGCTGGGGCCAACGTCCTGACTTTC. Translating it yields CASSPQAGANVLTF.

The chain joins TRBV15 to TRBJ1-6; the D is unclear. The CDR3 covers 16 residues. In germline, CDR1 is LNHNV, CDR2 YYDKDF (reference sequence). V gave up 0 bases and J gave up 0 bases, with 6 bases separating them. CDR3 amino acids: CATSRDASSYNSPLHF. The CDR3 DNA sequence: TGTGCCACCAGCAGAGACGCGAGCTCCTATAATTCACCCCTCCACTTT. Drawing the rest from reference TRBV15 and TRBJ1-6, the complete variable domain is DAMVIQNPRYQVTQFGKPVTLSCSQTLNHNVMYWYQQKSSQAPKLLFHYYDKDFNNEADTPDNFQSRRPNTSFCFLDIRSPGLGDTAMYLCATSRDASSYNSPLHFGNGTRLTVT.

The chain recombines TRBV28 with TRBJ2-7; TRBD1 matches at 8 bases. Germline V lookup: CDR1 MDHEN, CDR2 SYDVKM. This CDR3 has 16 residues. Trimming removed 6 bases from V and 2 bases from J; junction bases left unmatched: 12. The CDR3 nucleotides read TGTGCCAGCAGGCCTTCCGACGGGACAGGAACCTACGAGCAGTACTTC. Translated: CASRPSDGTGTYEQYF.

This clone was counted a few times. The chain couples TRBV7-9 to TRBJ1-5, with 8 nucleotides matching TRBD1. CDR3 length: 19 amino acids. V gave up 5 bases and J gave up 0 bases; unmatched junction bases: 15. The germline V gene encodes CDR1 SEHNR and CDR2 FQNEAQ (reference sequence). The chain's CDR3 is CASSSWGRGPESSNQPQHF. For the CDR3, the DNA is TGTGCCAGCAGCAGCTGGGGCAGGGGGCCGGAGTCTAGCAATCAGCCCCAGCATTTT.

The CDR3 DNA sequence: TGTGCCAGCAGCCCGGAACTAAACACTGAAGCTTTCTTT. It yields the protein CASSPELNTEAFF. The chain recombines TRBV12-3 or TRBV12-4 with TRBJ1-1; D uncertain. The CDR3 is made up of 13 amino acids. Deletions cut 6 bases from V and 2 bases from J, with 10 bases between.

The gene calls are TRBV19 and TRBJ2-5, with 10 bases lining up with TRBD2. J lost 1 base, V lost 3 bases, and 2 bases had no gene match. The CDR3 has 15 residues. Germline V lookup: CDR1 LNHDA, CDR2 SQIVND (reference sequence). CDR3 bases: TGTGCCAGTAGTATCGCTAGCGGGAGCCAAGAGACCCAGTACTTC. It translates to CASSIASGSQETQYF. The variable domain in full, completed from reference TRBV19 and TRBJ2-5, reads DGGITQSPKYLFRKEGQNVTLSCEQNLNHDAMYWYRQDPGQGLRLIYYSQIVNDFQKGDIAEGYSVSREKKESFPLTVTSAQKNPTAFYLCASSIASGSQETQYFGPGTRLLVL.

This clone was detected a few times. The V and J genes are TRBV2 and TRBJ2-7; 12 bases agree with TRBD2. Germline V lookup: CDR1 SNHLY, CDR2 FYNNEI. This CDR3 contains 16 residues. Trimming removed 5 bases from V and 3 bases from J; junction bases left unmatched: 8. The CDR3 reads CASSSGLAGPSYEQYF. DNA for the CDR3: TGTGCCAGCAGTTCCGGACTAGCGGGACCCAGCTACGAGCAGTACTTC. The full variable domain, completed using reference TRBV2 and TRBJ2-7, is EPEVTQTPSHQVTQMGQEVILRCVPISNHLYFYWYRQILGQKVEFLVSFYNNEISEKSEIFDDQFSVERPDGSNFTLKIRSTKLEDSAMYFCASSSGLAGPSYEQYFGPGTRLTVT.

The chain combines TRBV6-2 or TRBV6-3 with TRBJ2-7; D perhaps matches TRBD2 (5 bases). V was trimmed by 0 bases and J by 0 bases, leaving 21 bases between them. This CDR3 spans 19 amino acids. Germline lookup yields CDR1 MNHEY and CDR2 SVGEGT. CDR3 protein: CASSYSIPGPRGSSYEQYF. The CDR3 DNA reads TGTGCCAGCAGTTACTCGATCCCAGGTCCCCGGGGAAGCTCCTACGAGCAGTACTTC.

The V gene is TRBV7-9, the J gene TRBJ1-4, with D uncertain. There are 13 residues in the CDR3. The germline V gene has CDR1 SEHNR and CDR2 FQNEAQ (reference sequence). Here the CDR3 reads CAAGQATNEKLFF. The DNA of the CDR3 is TGTGCGGCGGGCCAGGCAACTAATGAAAAACTGTTTTTT.

The chain uses TRBV13 and TRBJ2-1; 10 bases are shared with TRBD2. The CDR3 runs 13 residues. Germline CDR1 and CDR2: PRHDT and FYEKMQ (reference sequence). The J segment lost 8 bases and the V segment lost 4 bases, leaving 2 bases of the junction unmatched. The CDR3 nucleotides are TGTGCCAGCAGCTCTAGCGGGGGCGATGAGCAGTTCTTC. Amino acid sequence: CASSSSGGDEQFF. The full variable domain, completed using reference TRBV13 and TRBJ2-1, is AAGVIQSPRHLIKEKRETATLKCYPIPRHDTVYWYQQGPGQDPQFLISFYEKMQSDKGSIPDRFSAQQFSDYHSELNMSSLELGDSALYFCASSSSGGDEQFFGPGTRLTVL.

V is TRBV5-1 and J is TRBJ2-5; tentative D call: TRBD1 (5 bases). Per germline, CDR1 SGHRS and CDR2 YFSETQ. V was clipped by 0 bases and J by 3 bases, with 12 bases between them. The CDR3 spans 15 residues. The CDR3 region is CASSLAPRAEETQYF. The CDR3 DNA is TGCGCCAGCAGCTTGGCACCCAGGGCGGAAGAGACCCAGTACTTC.

This chain links TRBV5-1 with TRBJ2-7, with 7 bases identical to TRBD1. Germline V gene data show CDR1 as SGHRS and CDR2 as YFSETQ. This CDR3 has 15 amino acids. With V trimmed by 0 bases and J by 5 bases, 8 bases remained unmatched. As DNA, the CDR3 is TGCGCCAGCAGCTTGGAGGGCAGGGGGTGGGACGAGCAGTACTTC. Encoded protein: CASSLEGRGWDEQYF.

The J gene is TRBJ1-2, the V gene TRBV18; D might be TRBD1 (5 bases). The CDR3 totals 14 residues. Germline V gene lookup returns CDR1 KGHSH and CDR2 LQKENI. Deletions cut 6 bases from V and 4 bases from J, with 15 bases between. The CDR3 reads CASSTGLVRYGYTF. CDR3 nucleotides: TGTGCCAGCTCCACGGGACTCGTACGCTATGGCTACACCTTC.

This clone showed up just once. This chain links TRBV11-2 with TRBJ2-7; 10 bases are a match to TRBD2. V shed 3 bases and J 10 bases; nucleotides not matched to a gene: 12. CDR1 and CDR2 (germline): SGHAT, FQNNGV. CDR3 size: 15 residues. This CDR3 is CASSFSQREGRGQYF. CDR3 bases: TGTGCCAGCAGCTTTAGTCAGCGGGAGGGGAGGGGTCAGTACTTC.

The rearrangement joins TRBV6-2 or TRBV6-3 to TRBJ2-1; TRBD2 might be the D (6 bases). Between the trimmed V and J ends, which lost 6 bases and 3 bases, there was a span of 18 bases. This CDR3 is 16 amino acids long. Germline V lookup: CDR1 MNHEY, CDR2 SVGEGT. The CDR3 protein is CASSHPPGTVYNEQFF. For the CDR3, the DNA is TGTGCCAGCAGCCATCCTCCCGGGACTGTCTACAATGAGCAGTTCTTC.

V gene TRBV18 combines with J gene TRBJ1-3, with D possibly TRBD1 on 5 matching bases. This CDR3 region has 18 residues. Trimming removed 2 bases at V and 2 bases at J, with 19 bases between. CDR1 is KGHSH and CDR2 is LQKENI in the germline V gene. The CDR3 loop is CASSPELGRANTGNTIYF. For the CDR3, the DNA is TGTGCCAGCTCACCAGAGTTGGGCAGGGCCAATACTGGAAACACCATATATTTT.

The J gene is TRBJ2-5, the V gene TRBV30; 9 bases line up with TRBD2. The V segment lost 3 bases and the J segment 5 bases; nucleotides outside the gene matches: 10. Germline V CDR1 and CDR2: GTSNPN, SVGIG (reference sequence). The CDR3 covers 15 residues. CDR3 sequence: CAWRGDSGSYETQYF. CDR3 nucleotides: TGTGCCTGGAGGGGTGATAGCGGGAGTTATGAGACCCAGTACTTC. Variable domain in full (rest from reference TRBV30 and TRBJ2-5): SQTIHQWPATLVQPVGSPLSLECTVEGTSNPNLYWYRQAAGRGLQLLFYSVGIGQISSEVPQNLSASRPQDRQFILSSKKLLLSDSGFYLCAWRGDSGSYETQYFGPGTRLLVL.

V gene TRBV6-5 combines with J gene TRBJ2-2; D is uncertain. V lost 7 bases, J lost 0 bases, and 3 bases lay in between. Germline V gives CDR1 MNHEY, CDR2 SVGAGI. The CDR3 totals 12 residues. In nucleotides, the CDR3 is TGTGCCAGCAACTCGAACACCGGGGAGCTGTTTTTT. It specifies CASNSNTGELFF.